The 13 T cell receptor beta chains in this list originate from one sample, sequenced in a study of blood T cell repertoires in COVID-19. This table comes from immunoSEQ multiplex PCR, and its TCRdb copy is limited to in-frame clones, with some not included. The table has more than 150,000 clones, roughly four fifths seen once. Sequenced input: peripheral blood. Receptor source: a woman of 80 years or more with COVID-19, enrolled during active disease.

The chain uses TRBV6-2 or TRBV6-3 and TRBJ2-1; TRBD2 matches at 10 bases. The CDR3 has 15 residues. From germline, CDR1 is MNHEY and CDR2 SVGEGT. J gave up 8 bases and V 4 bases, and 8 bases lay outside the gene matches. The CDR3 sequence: CASSFDSGGSYEQFF. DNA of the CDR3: TGTGCCAGCAGTTTCGATAGCGGGGGGAGTTATGAGCAGTTCTTC.

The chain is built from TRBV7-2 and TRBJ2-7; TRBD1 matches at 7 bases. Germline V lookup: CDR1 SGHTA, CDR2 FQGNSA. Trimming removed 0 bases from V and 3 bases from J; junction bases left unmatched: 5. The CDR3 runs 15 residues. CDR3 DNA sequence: TGTGCCAGCAGCTTAGCGGCGACAGGGTTCTACGAGCAGTACTTC. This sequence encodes CASSLAATGFYEQYF.

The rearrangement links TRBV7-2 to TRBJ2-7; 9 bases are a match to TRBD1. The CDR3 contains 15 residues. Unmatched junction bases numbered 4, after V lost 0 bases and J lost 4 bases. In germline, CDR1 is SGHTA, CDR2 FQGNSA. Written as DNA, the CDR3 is TGTGCCAGCAGCTTAGCGCCCGGGACAGGGTACGAGCAGTACTTC. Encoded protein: CASSLAPGTGYEQYF. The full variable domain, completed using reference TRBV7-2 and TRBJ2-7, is GAGVSQSPSNKVTEKGKDVELRCDPISGHTALYWYRQSLGQGLEFLIYFQGNSAPDKSGLPSDRFSAERTGGSVSTLTIQRTQQEDSAVYLCASSLAPGTGYEQYFGPGTRLTVT.

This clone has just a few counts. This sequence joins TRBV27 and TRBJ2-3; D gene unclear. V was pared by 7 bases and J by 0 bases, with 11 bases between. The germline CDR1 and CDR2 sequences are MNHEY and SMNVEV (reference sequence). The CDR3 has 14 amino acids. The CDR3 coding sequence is TGTGCCAGCAATGAACCAGTGAGCACAGATACGCAGTATTTT. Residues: CASNEPVSTDTQYF.

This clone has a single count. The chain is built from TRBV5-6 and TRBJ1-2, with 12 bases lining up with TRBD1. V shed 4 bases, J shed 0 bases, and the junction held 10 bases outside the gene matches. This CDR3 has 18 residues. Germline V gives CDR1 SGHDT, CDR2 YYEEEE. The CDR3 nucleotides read TGTGCCAGCAGCCCCGGGACAGGGGGCTTAGCGGCTAACTATGGCTACACCTTC. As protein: CASSPGTGGLAANYGYTF.

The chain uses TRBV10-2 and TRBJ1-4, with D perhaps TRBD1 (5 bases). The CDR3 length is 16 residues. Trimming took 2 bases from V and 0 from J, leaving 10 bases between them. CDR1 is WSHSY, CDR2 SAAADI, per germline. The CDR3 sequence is CASSENRRATNEKLFF. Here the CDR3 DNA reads TGCGCCAGCAGTGAGAACAGGAGAGCAACTAATGAAAAACTGTTTTTT.

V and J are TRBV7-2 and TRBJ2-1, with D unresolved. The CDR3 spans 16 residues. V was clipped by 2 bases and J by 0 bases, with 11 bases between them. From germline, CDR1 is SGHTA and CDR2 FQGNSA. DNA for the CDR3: TGTGCCAGCAGCTTATCTGGAGTCTCCTCCTACAATGAGCAGTTCTTC. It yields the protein CASSLSGVSSYNEQFF.

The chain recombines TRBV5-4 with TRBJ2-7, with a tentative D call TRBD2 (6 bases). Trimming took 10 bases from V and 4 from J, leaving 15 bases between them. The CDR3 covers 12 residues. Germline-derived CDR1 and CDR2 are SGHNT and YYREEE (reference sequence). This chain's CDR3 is CAGGSGPYEQYF. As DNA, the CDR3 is TGTGCCGGGGGGAGTGGCCCTTACGAGCAGTACTTC.

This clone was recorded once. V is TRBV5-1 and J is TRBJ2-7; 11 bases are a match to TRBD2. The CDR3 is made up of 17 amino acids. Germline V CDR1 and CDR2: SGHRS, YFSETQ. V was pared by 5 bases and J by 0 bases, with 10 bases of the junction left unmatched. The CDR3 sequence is CASRSLAGGRSSYEQYF. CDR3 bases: TGCGCCAGCAGATCCCTAGCGGGGGGCAGGAGCTCCTACGAGCAGTACTTC.

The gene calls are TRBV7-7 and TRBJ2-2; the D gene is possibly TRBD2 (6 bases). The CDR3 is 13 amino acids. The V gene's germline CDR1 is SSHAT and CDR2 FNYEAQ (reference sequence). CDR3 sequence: CASRLGGTGELFF. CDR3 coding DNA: TGTGCTAGCCGCTTGGGAGGAACCGGGGAGCTGTTTTTT.

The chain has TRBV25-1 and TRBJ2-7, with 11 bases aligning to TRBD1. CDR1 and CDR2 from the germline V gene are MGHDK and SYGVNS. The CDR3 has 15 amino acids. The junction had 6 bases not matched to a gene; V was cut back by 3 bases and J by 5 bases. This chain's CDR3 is CASSDRDRGKHEQYF. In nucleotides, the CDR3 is TGTGCCAGCAGTGACCGGGACAGGGGGAAACACGAGCAGTACTTC.

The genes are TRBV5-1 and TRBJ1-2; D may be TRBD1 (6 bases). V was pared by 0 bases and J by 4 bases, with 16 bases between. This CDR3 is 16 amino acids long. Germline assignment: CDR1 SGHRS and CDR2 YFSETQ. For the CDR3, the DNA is TGCGCCAGCAGCTTGGGATCAGGGGTGGCGAGCTATGGCTACACCTTC. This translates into CASSLGSGVASYGYTF.

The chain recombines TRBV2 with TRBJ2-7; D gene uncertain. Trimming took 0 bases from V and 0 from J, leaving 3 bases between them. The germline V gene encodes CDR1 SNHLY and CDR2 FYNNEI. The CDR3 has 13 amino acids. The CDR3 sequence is CASSEASSYEQYF. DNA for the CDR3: TGTGCCAGCAGTGAAGCGAGCTCCTACGAGCAGTACTTC.